A single T cell receptor beta chain is shown here with its context. No antigen is known for it. Amplification of TCR beta used genomic DNA extracted from peripheral blood. A mixed TRB-A/B primer pool amplified rearranged TRB by multiplex touch-down PCR. Each CDR3 protein is one row after TCRdb ran MiXCR on the multiplex PCR reads. This sample has roughly 7,000 distinct CDR3 sequences, with around two fifths found just once. The sample originates from a study of T cell repertoires in aging, cancer and after chemotherapy. Across the whole study: Healthy donor repertoires were recorded over several months to years and showed clear clonal overlap. Overall study results and limits: In healthy donors, age-related TCR diversity loss mainly reflected lost richness.

Deletions cut 1 base from V and 2 bases from J, with 8 bases between. This CDR3 contains 14 residues. Germline V gene sequence: CDR1 SGHRS, CDR2 YFSETQ. Material: blood. The chain couples TRBV5-1 to TRBJ2-3; D is unresolved. The clonotype comes from a human donor in good health. The CDR3 sequence is CASSLQDVTDTQYF. The DNA of the CDR3 is TGCGCCAGCAGCTTGCAGGATGTCACAGATACGCAGTATTTT.